Following are 22 T cell receptor beta chains from one sample sequenced in a study of blood T cell repertoires in COVID-19. Sequencing was performed with immunoSEQ multiplex PCR; in TCRdb, only in-frame clones are kept and a portion is missing. The top ten clones hold over 4% of a sample with about 480,000 clones, roughly 90% of them seen once. The sequenced sample consisted of peripheral blood. The receptors originated from a woman aged 25 to 39 with acute or convalescent COVID-19.

The chain has TRBV13 and TRBJ2-7, with no clear D. This CDR3 is built from 11 residues. Germline V gene data show CDR1 as PRHDT and CDR2 as FYEKMQ (reference sequence). V lost 5 bases and J lost 3, with 5 bases in between. CDR3 sequence reads: CASSLNYEQYF. CDR3 DNA: TGTGCCAGCAGCCTAAACTACGAGCAGTACTTC.

The rearrangement uses TRBV4-1 and TRBJ2-1, with no clear D. The CDR3 runs 15 residues. V gave up 0 bases and J gave up 8 bases, with 14 bases separating them. The germline CDR1 and CDR2 sequences are MGHRA and YSYEKL. DNA for the CDR3: TGCGCCAGCAGCCAAGATGGTCGTTACATCGATGAGCAGTTCTTC. Residues: CASSQDGRYIDEQFF.

This sequence joins TRBV7-9 and TRBJ2-5, with TRBD1 identical over 9 bases. The trim removed 5 bases at V and 5 bases at J, leaving 9 bases unmatched. Germline loops: CDR1 SEHNR, CDR2 FQNEAQ (reference sequence). This CDR3 is built from 15 residues. In DNA, the CDR3 is TGTGCCAGCAGCCCCGACAGGGGGGGAATTGAGACCCAGTACTTC. Translating gives CASSPDRGGIETQYF.

The V gene is TRBV2, the J gene TRBJ2-5, with 8 bases that match TRBD2. CDR1 is SNHLY, CDR2 FYNNEI, per germline. This CDR3 contains 14 residues. Unmatched junction bases numbered 5, after V lost 6 bases and J lost 2 bases. CDR3 coding DNA: TGTGCCAGCAGATGGCGGGGGGTACAAGAGACCCAGTACTTC. This gives the protein CASRWRGVQETQYF.

The rearrangement links TRBV16 to TRBJ1-2; 7 bases map to TRBD1. The trim removed 3 bases at V and 7 bases at J, leaving 8 bases unmatched. There are 14 residues in the CDR3. Germline V gene data show CDR1 as KGHSY and CDR2 as FQNENV. This chain's CDR3 is CASSHSRGPVGYTF. The CDR3 DNA sequence: TGTGCCAGCAGCCACTCGAGGGGGCCCGTTGGCTACACCTTC.

The chain's CDR3 is CASSELYGGAAEQFF. CDR3 DNA sequence: TGTGCCAGCAGTGAATTATATGGGGGGGCCGCTGAGCAGTTCTTC. The chain uses TRBV6-1 and TRBJ2-1, with D tentatively TRBD2 (7 bases). The CDR3 spans 15 residues. V was shortened by 2 bases and J by 9 bases, with 17 bases between the two germline ends. Germline V CDR1 and CDR2: MNHNS, SASEGT.

This chain links TRBV28 with TRBJ2-5; D call uncertain. Deletions cut 7 bases from V and 2 bases from J, with 8 bases between. This CDR3 has 12 residues. The germline CDR1 and CDR2 sequences are MDHEN and SYDVKM. The CDR3 DNA reads as TGTGCCAGCAATGTACAGCAAGAGACCCAGTACTTC. It specifies CASNVQQETQYF. The full variable domain, completed using reference TRBV28 and TRBJ2-5, is DVKVTQSSRYLVKRTGEKVFLECVQDMDHENMFWYRQDPGLGLRLIYFSYDVKMKEKGDIPEGYSVSREKKERFSLILESASTNQTSMYLCASNVQQETQYFGPGTRLLVL.

This chain uses TRBV29-1 with TRBJ1-2; D may be TRBD1 (5 bases). Trimming shortened V by 1 base and J by 4 bases, and 13 bases separated the two germline ends. CDR3 size: 14 residues. The V gene's germline CDR1 is SQVTM and CDR2 ANQGSEA. In DNA form, the CDR3 reads TGCAGCGTTGAAGTAGGGGCTTGGGGCTATGGCTACACCTTC. Amino acid sequence: CSVEVGAWGYGYTF. The full variable domain, completed using reference TRBV29-1 and TRBJ1-2, is SAVISQKPSRDICQRGTSLTIQCQVDSQVTMMFWYRQQPGQSLTLIATANQGSEATYESGFVIDKFPISRPNLTFSTLTVSNMSPEDSSIYLCSVEVGAWGYGYTFGSGTRLTVV.

In DNA, the CDR3 is TGCGCCAGCAGTGAGTCAGGGGGACCAGATACGCAGTATTTT. Protein sequence: CASSESGGPDTQYF. The rearrangement joins TRBV10-1 to TRBJ2-3; tentatively, D is TRBD1 (6 bases). The CDR3 extends over 14 amino acids. From germline, CDR1 is WNHNN and CDR2 SYGVQD (reference sequence). V gave up 0 bases and J gave up 4 bases, with 8 bases separating them.

This chain joins TRBV7-9 and TRBJ2-2; 9 nucleotides agree with TRBD1. Germline CDR1 is SEHNR and CDR2 is FQNEAQ (reference sequence). The CDR3 has 15 residues. J was trimmed by 4 bases and V by 3 bases; bases with no gene match: 3. The CDR3 sequence: CASSFVTGGTGELFF. The CDR3 DNA is TGTGCCAGCAGCTTCGTGACAGGGGGCACCGGGGAGCTGTTTTTT.

Concerning this clone itself: The sample contains more than one DNA sequence encoding this CDR3. The V and J genes are TRBV4-1 and TRBJ2-7, with D perhaps matching TRBD1 (6 bases). Germline V gene lookup returns CDR1 MGHRA and CDR2 YSYEKL. This CDR3 spans 14 amino acids. Trimming stripped 1 base from V and 2 bases from J, with 9 bases between. For the CDR3, the DNA is TGCGCCAGCAGCCAAGGTGGGGGCCCCTACGAGCAGTACTTC. Translating it yields CASSQGGGPYEQYF.

V is TRBV28 and J is TRBJ2-5, with a weak D call TRBD2 (6 bases). CDR3 length: 14 residues. In germline, CDR1 is MDHEN, CDR2 SYDVKM. V was cut by 5 bases and J by 5 bases, with 15 bases left in between. The CDR3 nucleotides read TGTGCCAGCAGTAAATCGGGGGTCGTGGAGACCCAGTACTTC. Its translation is CASSKSGVVETQYF.

The rearrangement joins TRBV7-8 to TRBJ1-2; no clear D. This CDR3 is built from 14 residues. Germline V gives CDR1 SGHVS, CDR2 FQNEAQ. The ends were cut back, 2 bases at V and 6 bases at J, with 13 bases in the middle. The CDR3 protein is CASSLSRVSDGYTF. Written as DNA, the CDR3 is TGTGCCAGCAGCTTAAGCCGGGTTTCGGATGGCTACACCTTC.

J is TRBJ1-1 and V is TRBV11-2, with a weak D call TRBD1 (6 bases). Germline V lookup: CDR1 SGHAT, CDR2 FQNNGV. The CDR3 totals 17 residues. Trimming pared 1 base from V and 1 base from J, leaving 16 bases between. The CDR3: CASSLGDYTGRNTEAFF. DNA of the CDR3: TGTGCCAGCAGCTTAGGAGATTATACAGGGAGGAACACTGAAGCTTTCTTT.

V gene TRBV7-6 combines with J gene TRBJ2-7; 8 positions match TRBD2. Germline lookup yields CDR1 SGHVS and CDR2 FNYEAQ. V was pared by 0 bases and J by 4 bases, with 5 bases of the junction left unmatched. There are 15 residues in the CDR3. DNA of the CDR3: TGTGCCAGCAGCTTAGCCCGGCGGGGGGAGTACGAGCAGTACTTC. It codes for CASSLARRGEYEQYF.

The J gene is TRBJ2-3, the V gene TRBV6-4; TRBD1 agrees at 8 bases. The J segment lost 6 bases and the V segment lost 0 bases, leaving 11 bases of the junction unmatched. Germline CDR1 is MRHNA and CDR2 is SNTAGT. The CDR3 extends over 17 amino acids. The CDR3 is CASSDSRQGNVRDTQYF. The CDR3 nucleotides are TGTGCCAGCAGTGACTCCAGACAGGGGAATGTTCGGGATACGCAGTATTTT.

The chain has TRBV28 and TRBJ2-3; the D gene is possibly TRBD1 (6 bases). Trimming took off 3 bases at V and 3 bases at J, with 13 bases between the two ends. The CDR3 contains 15 residues. Germline-derived CDR1 and CDR2 are MDHEN and SYDVKM. The CDR3 reads CASSLNRVRTDTQYF. CDR3 in DNA: TGTGCCAGCAGTTTGAACAGGGTCCGGACAGATACGCAGTATTTT.

About this clone: Distinct nucleotide sequences in the sample also encode this CDR3. The V call is TRBV5-1, the J call TRBJ1-2, with 7 bases identical to TRBD1. Trimming at V came to 0 bases and at J to 3 bases, leaving 2 bases not matched to a gene. Germline CDR1 is SGHRS and CDR2 is YFSETQ. The CDR3 has 14 residues. The CDR3 DNA sequence: TGCGCCAGCAGCTTGGATACAGGGGACTATGGCTACACCTTC. Protein product: CASSLDTGDYGYTF.

The chain combines TRBV7-3 with TRBJ2-3; 11 bases map to TRBD2. The CDR3 contains 16 residues. Germline assignment: CDR1 SGHTA and CDR2 FQGTGA. J was trimmed by 4 bases and V by 2 bases; bases with no gene match: 5. The CDR3 loop is CASSLLAGGRPDTQYF. The DNA of the CDR3 is TGTGCCAGCAGCTTATTAGCGGGGGGGCGGCCAGATACGCAGTATTTT.

This chain connects TRBV7-4 to TRBJ2-5; TRBD2 matches 10 bases. CDR3 length: 16 amino acids. Germline CDR1 reads SGHVT; CDR2 reads SQSDAQ. V shed 0 bases, J shed 2 bases, and the junction held 3 bases outside the gene matches. Here the CDR3 DNA reads TGTGCCAGCAGCTTAGCAGGTAGCGGGGGGCAAGAGACCCAGTACTTC. Its translation is CASSLAGSGGQETQYF.

The chain links TRBV6-5 to TRBJ2-3; D gene ambiguous. Germline lookup yields CDR1 MNHEY and CDR2 SVGAGI. Trimming stripped 2 bases from V and 2 bases from J, with 11 bases between. This CDR3 comprises 15 residues. CDR3 in amino acids: CASSYVGTTTDTQYF. In nucleotides, the CDR3 is TGTGCCAGCAGTTACGTGGGCACAACCACAGATACGCAGTATTTT.

This chain uses TRBV6-5 with TRBJ2-7; D is possibly TRBD2 (5 bases). The CDR3 is made up of 13 amino acids. V lost 6 bases and J 2 bases, leaving 11 bases between the germline ends. The germline CDR1 and CDR2 sequences are MNHEY and SVGAGI. The CDR3 loop reads CASSAPGTYEQYF. CDR3 nucleotides: TGTGCCAGCAGCGCGCCCGGGACCTACGAGCAGTACTTC.